The next 10 T cell receptor beta chains were all read from a single sample in a study of control samples from healthy donors and cancer patients (dated by TCRdb to about 2020). Library creation used the immunoSEQ multiplex PCR assay. Imported from immuneACCESS, the table was reduced by TCRdb to in-frame sequences with V and J called. These copies leave out some clones; in studies compared against another copy, an unresolved V gene accounts for under half, and the cause of the remainder is not known. The sample table lists 150,000 or so clones, around 90% of them with a count of one. Less than 7% of the sample rests with the top ten. The sample taken for sequencing was blood. The source of these receptors is a man younger than 35 in good health.

This chain joins TRBV7-6 and TRBJ2-2; D might be TRBD2 (5 bases). Germline V CDR1 and CDR2: SGHVS, FNYEAQ. The CDR3 loop spans 17 amino acids. Trimming left V 2 bases short and J 7 bases short, with 20 bases between. CDR3 in amino acids: CASSLTRLRRTGGELFF. In DNA form, the CDR3 reads TGTGCCAGCAGCTTAACCAGGCTTCGAAGGACTGGCGGGGAGCTGTTTTTT.

The rearrangement joins TRBV20-1 to TRBJ2-7; maybe TRBD1 (6 bases). CDR3 length: 11 amino acids. The V gene's germline CDR1 is DFQATT and CDR2 SNEGSKA (reference sequence). V lost 6 bases and J lost 4, with 10 bases in between. The CDR3 sequence is CSAGRGYEQYF. The DNA for the CDR3 is TGCAGTGCAGGCAGGGGATACGAGCAGTACTTC.

The rearrangement joins TRBV7-9 to TRBJ2-1, with unresolved D. Germline V CDR1 and CDR2: SEHNR, FQNEAQ (reference sequence). This CDR3 has 12 residues. Trimming took off 1 base at V and 8 bases at J, with 6 bases between the two ends. Written as DNA, the CDR3 is TGTGCCAGCAGCTTAGAAGGGTATGAGCAGTTCTTC. Protein product: CASSLEGYEQFF. The full variable domain, completed using reference TRBV7-9 and TRBJ2-1, is DTGVSQNPRHKITKRGQNVTFRCDPISEHNRLYWYRQTLGQGPEFLTYFQNEAQLEKSRLLSDRFSAERPKGSFSTLEIQRTEQGDSAMYLCASSLEGYEQFFGPGTRLTVL.

This chain joins TRBV5-1 and TRBJ1-4, with unresolved D. The CDR3 contains 17 residues. Germline V gene data show CDR1 as SGHRS and CDR2 as YFSETQ. Trimming shortened V by 1 base and J by 0 bases, and 13 bases separated the two germline ends. CDR3 in amino acids: CASSLYRSGTTNEKLFF. CDR3 nucleotides: TGCGCCAGCAGCTTGTATAGGTCAGGAACAACTAATGAAAAACTGTTTTTT. Drawing the rest from reference TRBV5-1 and TRBJ1-4, the complete variable domain is KAGVTQTPRYLIKTRGQQVTLSCSPISGHRSVSWYQQTPGQGLQFLFEYFSETQRNKGNFPGRFSGRQFSNSRSEMNVSTLELGDSALYLCASSLYRSGTTNEKLFFGSGTQLSVL.

The chain has TRBV15 and TRBJ1-2; TRBD1 matches at 7 bases. Germline V gene lookup returns CDR1 LNHNV and CDR2 YYDKDF (reference sequence). V lost 4 bases, J lost 2 bases, and 7 bases stayed unmatched. CDR3 size: 15 residues. DNA of the CDR3: TGTGCCACCAGCAATCCAGGGGGAGGAAACTATGGCTACACCTTC. It specifies CATSNPGGGNYGYTF.

V usage is TRBV21-1 and J usage is TRBJ2-5. TRBV21-1 is marked as a pseudogene. This CDR3 comprises 12 residues. The CDR3 sequence: CASPLKRETQYF. CDR3 in DNA: TGTGCCAGCCCCCTAAAAAGGGAGACCCAGTACTTC.

The chain uses TRBV10-1 and TRBJ2-7, with TRBD2 identical over 11 bases. V lost 3 bases to trimming and J lost 6 bases; unmatched junction nucleotides: 7. The CDR3 consists of 15 residues. Germline lookup yields CDR1 WNHNN and CDR2 SYGVQD (reference sequence). For the CDR3, the DNA is TGCGCCAGCAGTGATCCCCGGGGACTAGCGGCCGAGCAGTACTTC. This gives the protein CASSDPRGLAAEQYF.

Concerning this clone: The sample has other DNA sequences that encode this CDR3 too. The chain joins TRBV27 to TRBJ1-1; TRBD1 is a possible D gene (5 bases). The CDR3 is 13 residues long. The V end was cut by 5 bases, the J end by 2 bases, with 9 bases between. Germline values: CDR1 MNHEY, CDR2 SMNVEV (reference sequence). The CDR3 nucleotides read TGTGCCAGCAGTCTCGACAGAAACACTGAAGCTTTCTTT. Translation: CASSLDRNTEAFF.

This rearrangement joins TRBV10-3 to TRBJ2-3; 10 bases align to TRBD1. The CDR3 consists of 17 residues. Per germline, CDR1 ENHRY and CDR2 SYGVKD. The ends lost 3 bases at V and 4 bases at J; junction bases unmatched: 10. CDR3 bases: TGTGCCATCAGTGACGAATGGACAGGGGGTTATTCAGATACGCAGTATTTT. Translated, it gives CAISDEWTGGYSDTQYF.

The chain uses TRBV12-5 and TRBJ1-1, with D unresolved. Germline CDR1 reads LGHNT; CDR2 reads FRNRAP. The length of the CDR3 is 16 residues. V was cut by 0 bases and J by 4 bases, with 15 bases left in between. The CDR3 nucleotides are TGTGCTAGTGGTTTGGTACTAGGCCTATTGGGCACTGAAGCTTTCTTT. Its translation: CASGLVLGLLGTEAFF.